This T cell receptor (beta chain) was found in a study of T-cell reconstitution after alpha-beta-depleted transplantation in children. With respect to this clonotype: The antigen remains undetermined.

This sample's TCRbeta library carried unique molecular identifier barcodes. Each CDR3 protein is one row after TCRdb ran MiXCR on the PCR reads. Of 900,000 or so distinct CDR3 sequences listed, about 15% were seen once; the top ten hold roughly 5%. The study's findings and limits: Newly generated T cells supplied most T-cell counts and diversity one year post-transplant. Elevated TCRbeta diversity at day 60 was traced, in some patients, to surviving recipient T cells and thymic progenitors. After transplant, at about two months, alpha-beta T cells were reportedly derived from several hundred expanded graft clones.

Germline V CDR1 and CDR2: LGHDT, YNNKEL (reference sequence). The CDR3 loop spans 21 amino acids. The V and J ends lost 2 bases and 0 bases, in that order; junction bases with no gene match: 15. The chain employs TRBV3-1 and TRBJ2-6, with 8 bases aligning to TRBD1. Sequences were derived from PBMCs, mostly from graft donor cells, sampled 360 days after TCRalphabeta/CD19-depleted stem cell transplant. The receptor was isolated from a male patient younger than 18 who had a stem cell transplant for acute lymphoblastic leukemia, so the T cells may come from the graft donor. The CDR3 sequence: CASSQQLGGQGRLSGANVLTF. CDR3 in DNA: TGTGCCAGCAGCCAACAACTAGGCGGACAGGGTCGCCTCTCTGGGGCCAACGTCCTGACTTTC.